This TCR beta chain was sequenced during a study of blood T cell repertoires in COVID-19. Measured with immunoSEQ multiplex PCR; TCRdb has only the in-frame clones, and not every one. The sample lists 85,000 to 110,000 clones; roughly nine tenths were seen once. This CDR3 is 9 amino acids long. The V call is TRBV23-1, the J call TRBJ1-1; D uncertain. TRBV23-1 is an ORF, with its function uncertain. Input material: peripheral blood. The sequence came from a woman of 80 years or more in a cohort sampled during active COVID-19. CDR3 amino acids: CSYNTEAFF. In DNA form, the CDR3 reads TGCTCTTATAACACTGAAGCTTTCTTT.